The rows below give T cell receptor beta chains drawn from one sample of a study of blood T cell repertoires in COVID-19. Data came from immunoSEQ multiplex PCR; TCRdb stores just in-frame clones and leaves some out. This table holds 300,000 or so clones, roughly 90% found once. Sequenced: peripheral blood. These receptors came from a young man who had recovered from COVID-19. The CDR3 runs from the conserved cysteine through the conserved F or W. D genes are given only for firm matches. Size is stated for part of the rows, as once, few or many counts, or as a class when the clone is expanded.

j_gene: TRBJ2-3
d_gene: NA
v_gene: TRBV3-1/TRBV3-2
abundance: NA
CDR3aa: CASSQRGSQAFTDTQYF
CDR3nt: TGTGCCAGCAGCCAACGCGGCAGCCAAGCCTTCACAGATACGCAGTATTTT

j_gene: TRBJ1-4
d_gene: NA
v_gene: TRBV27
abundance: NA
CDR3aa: CASSPGDQTEKLFF
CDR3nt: TGTGCCAGCAGTCCGGGTGACCAAACAGAAAAACTGTTTTTT

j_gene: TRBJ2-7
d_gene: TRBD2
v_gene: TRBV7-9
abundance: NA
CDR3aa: CASSLVKRLAEPYEQYF
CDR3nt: TGTGCCAGCAGCTTAGTTAAACGACTAGCGGAACCCTACGAGCAGTACTTC

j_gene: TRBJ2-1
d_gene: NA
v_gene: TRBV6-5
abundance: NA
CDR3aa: CASSAGWFNEQFF
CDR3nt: TGTGCCAGCAGCGCAGGGTGGTTCAATGAGCAGTTCTTC

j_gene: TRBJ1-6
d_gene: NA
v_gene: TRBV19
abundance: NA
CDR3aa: CASKDTNYNSPLHF
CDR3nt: TGTGCCAGTAAGGACACTAACTATAATTCACCCCTCCACTTT

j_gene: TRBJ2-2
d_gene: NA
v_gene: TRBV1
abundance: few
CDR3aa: CTSRRRLAASNTGELFF
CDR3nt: TGCACCAGTCGCCGTCGACTAGCGGCCTCGAACACCGGGGAGCTGTTTTTT

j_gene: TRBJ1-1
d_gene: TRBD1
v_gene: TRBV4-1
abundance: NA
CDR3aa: CASSQAGTAITEAFF
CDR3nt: TGCGCCAGCAGCCAAGCAGGGACAGCAATCACTGAAGCTTTCTTT

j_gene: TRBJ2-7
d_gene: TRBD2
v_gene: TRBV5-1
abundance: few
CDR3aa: CASSLIGLAGATNEQYF
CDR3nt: TGCGCCAGCAGCTTGATCGGACTAGCGGGGGCTACTAACGAGCAGTACTTC

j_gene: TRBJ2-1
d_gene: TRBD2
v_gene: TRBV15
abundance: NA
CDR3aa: CATSRDLGSGRARFF
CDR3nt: TGTGCCACCAGCAGAGATCTCGGTAGCGGGAGGGCCCGCTTCTTC

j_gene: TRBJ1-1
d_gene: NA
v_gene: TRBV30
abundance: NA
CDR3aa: CAWSVGGPRVGTEAFF
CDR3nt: TGTGCCTGGAGTGTAGGAGGGCCCAGGGTAGGCACTGAAGCTTTCTTT

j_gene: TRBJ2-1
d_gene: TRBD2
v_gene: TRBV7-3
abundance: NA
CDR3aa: CASSSLAGGKYNEQFF
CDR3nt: TGTGCCAGCAGCTCGTTAGCGGGGGGAAAATACAATGAGCAGTTCTTC

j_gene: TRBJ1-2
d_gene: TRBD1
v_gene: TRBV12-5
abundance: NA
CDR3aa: CASGLAPSRDRTNYGYTF
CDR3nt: TGTGCTAGTGGTTTGGCGCCCTCCCGGGACAGAACTAACTATGGCTACACCTTC

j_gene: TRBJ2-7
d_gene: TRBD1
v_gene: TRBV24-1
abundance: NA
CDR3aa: CATKSGQEAPYEQYF
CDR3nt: TGTGCCACCAAATCGGGACAGGAGGCCCCCTACGAGCAGTACTTC

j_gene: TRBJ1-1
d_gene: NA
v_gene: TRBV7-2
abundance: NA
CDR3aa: CASSSYADTEAFF
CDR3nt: TGTGCCAGCAGCTCATATGCGGACACTGAAGCTTTCTTT

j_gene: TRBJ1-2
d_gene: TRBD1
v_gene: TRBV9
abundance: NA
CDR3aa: CASSVGDRAVGYTF
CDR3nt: TGTGCCAGCAGCGTGGGGGACAGGGCGGTTGGCTACACCTTC

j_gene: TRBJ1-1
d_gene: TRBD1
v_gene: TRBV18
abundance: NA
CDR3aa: CASSPPGGTHSNTEAFF
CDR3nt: TGTGCCAGCTCACCACCAGGGGGCACCCACTCGAACACTGAAGCTTTCTTT

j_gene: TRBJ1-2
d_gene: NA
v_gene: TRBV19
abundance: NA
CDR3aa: CASSLHRYGYTF
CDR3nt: TGTGCCAGTAGCCTACACAGGTATGGCTACACCTTC

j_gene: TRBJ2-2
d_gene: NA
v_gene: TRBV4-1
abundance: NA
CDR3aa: CASSFGPTGELFF
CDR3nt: TGCGCCAGCAGCTTCGGTCCCACCGGGGAGCTGTTTTTT

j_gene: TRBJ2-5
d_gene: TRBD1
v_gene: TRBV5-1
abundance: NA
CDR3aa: CASSDSGQRQETQYF
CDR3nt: TGCGCCAGCAGCGACTCGGGACAGCGACAAGAGACCCAGTACTTC

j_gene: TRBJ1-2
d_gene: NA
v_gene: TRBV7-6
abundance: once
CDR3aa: CASSLGEAYGYTF
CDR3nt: TGTGCCAGCAGCTTAGGGGAGGCTTATGGCTACACCTTC

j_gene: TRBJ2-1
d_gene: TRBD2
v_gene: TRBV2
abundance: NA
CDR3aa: CASTLAGSSYNEQFF
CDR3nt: TGTGCCAGCACGCTAGCGGGAAGCTCCTACAATGAGCAGTTCTTC

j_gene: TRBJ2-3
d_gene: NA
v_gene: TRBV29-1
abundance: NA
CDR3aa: CSLSGATDTQYF
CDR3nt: TGCAGCCTTTCTGGGGCCACAGATACGCAGTATTTT

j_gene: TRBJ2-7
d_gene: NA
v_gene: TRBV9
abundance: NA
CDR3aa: CASSVDSRAEQYF
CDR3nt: TGTGCCAGCAGCGTCGATAGCCGAGCCGAGCAGTACTTC

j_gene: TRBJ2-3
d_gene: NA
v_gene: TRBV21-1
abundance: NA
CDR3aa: CASSKAWGLWDRVTDTQYF
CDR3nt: TGTGCCAGCAGCAAAGCTTGGGGGCTTTGGGACAGGGTAACAGATACGCAGTATTTT

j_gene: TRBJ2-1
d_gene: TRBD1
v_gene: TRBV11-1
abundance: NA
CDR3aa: CASSSQGAEQFF
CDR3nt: TGTGCCAGCAGCTCCCAGGGGGCTGAGCAGTTCTTC

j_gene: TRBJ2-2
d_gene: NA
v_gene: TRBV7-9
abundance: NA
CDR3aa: CASSLVGAGELFF
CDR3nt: TGTGCCAGCAGCTTAGTAGGAGCCGGGGAGCTGTTTTTT

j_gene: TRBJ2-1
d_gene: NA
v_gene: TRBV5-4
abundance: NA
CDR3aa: CASSRPEDTGTANEQFF
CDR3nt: TGTGCCAGCAGCCGACCGGAAGATACTGGGACTGCCAATGAGCAGTTCTTC

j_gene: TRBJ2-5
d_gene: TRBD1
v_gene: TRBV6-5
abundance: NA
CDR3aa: CASSQTGGGETQYF
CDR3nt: TGTGCCAGCAGTCAGACAGGGGGAGGAGAGACCCAGTACTTC

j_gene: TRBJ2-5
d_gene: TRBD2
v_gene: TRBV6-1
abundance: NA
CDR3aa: CASSEWGGQETQYF
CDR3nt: TGTGCCAGCAGTGAATGGGGGGGTCAAGAGACCCAGTACTTC

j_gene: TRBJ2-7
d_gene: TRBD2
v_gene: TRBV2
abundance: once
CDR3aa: CASRWVAGRSYEQYF
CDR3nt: TGTGCCAGCAGATGGGTAGCGGGCCGCTCCTACGAGCAGTACTTC

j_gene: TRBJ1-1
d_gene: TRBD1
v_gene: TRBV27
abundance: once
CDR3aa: CASSSMDRLNTEAFF
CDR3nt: TGTGCCAGCAGTTCCATGGACAGGCTGAACACTGAAGCTTTCTTT

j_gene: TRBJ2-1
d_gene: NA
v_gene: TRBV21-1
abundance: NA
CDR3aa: CAGKLAGVLASYNEQFF
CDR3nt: TGTGCCGGTAAACTAGCGGGAGTTCTCGCCTCCTACAATGAGCAGTTCTTC

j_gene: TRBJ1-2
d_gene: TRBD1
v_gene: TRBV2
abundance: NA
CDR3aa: CASSPGQGTAQGYTF
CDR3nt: TGTGCCAGCAGTCCGGGACAGGGCACCGCTCAGGGCTACACCTTC

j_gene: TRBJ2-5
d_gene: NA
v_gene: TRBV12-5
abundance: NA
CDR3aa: CASGLSGGVRAQETQYF
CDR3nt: TGTGCTAGTGGTTTGAGCGGCGGGGTTCGAGCTCAAGAGACCCAGTACTTC

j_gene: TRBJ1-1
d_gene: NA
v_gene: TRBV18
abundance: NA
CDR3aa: CASSPEQGKRLTEAFF
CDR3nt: TGTGCCAGCTCACCAGAACAGGGAAAACGTTTGACTGAAGCTTTCTTT

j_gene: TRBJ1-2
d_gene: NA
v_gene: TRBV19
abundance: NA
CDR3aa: CASSNTWAVANYGYTF
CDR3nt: TGTGCCAGTAGTAACACCTGGGCTGTAGCTAACTATGGCTACACCTTC

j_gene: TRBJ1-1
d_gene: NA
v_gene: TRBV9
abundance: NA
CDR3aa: CASSLGGHTEAFF
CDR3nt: TGTGCCAGCAGCCTCGGCGGCCACACTGAAGCTTTCTTT

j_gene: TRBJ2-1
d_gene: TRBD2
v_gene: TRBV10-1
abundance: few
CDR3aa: CASSDWTSGRGEQFF
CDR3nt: TGCGCCAGCAGTGACTGGACTAGCGGGAGAGGTGAGCAGTTCTTC

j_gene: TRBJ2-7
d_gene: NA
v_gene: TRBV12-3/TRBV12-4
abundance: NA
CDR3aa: CASSPGYEQYF
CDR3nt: TGTGCCAGCAGCCCCGGCTACGAGCAGTACTTC

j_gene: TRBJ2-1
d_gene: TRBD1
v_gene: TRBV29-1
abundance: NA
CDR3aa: CSVAPVPGQGLVNEQFF
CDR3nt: TGCAGCGTTGCTCCCGTCCCGGGACAGGGGTTAGTTAATGAGCAGTTCTTC

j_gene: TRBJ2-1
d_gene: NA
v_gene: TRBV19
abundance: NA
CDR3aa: CASRGFSDNGRQFF
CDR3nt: TGTGCCAGTAGGGGCTTCTCGGACAACGGTCGGCAGTTCTTC

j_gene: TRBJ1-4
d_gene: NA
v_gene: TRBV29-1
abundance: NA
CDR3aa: CSVGSRGTLTTNEKLFF
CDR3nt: TGCAGCGTTGGGTCTCGTGGGACACTTACAACTAATGAAAAACTGTTTTTT

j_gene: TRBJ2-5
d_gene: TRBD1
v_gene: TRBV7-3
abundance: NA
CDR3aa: CASSLMGRGHGETQYF
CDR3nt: TGTGCCAGCAGCTTAATGGGCAGGGGGCATGGAGAGACCCAGTACTTC

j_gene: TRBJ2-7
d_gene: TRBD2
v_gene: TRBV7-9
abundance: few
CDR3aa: CASSFGGSSHEQYF
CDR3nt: TGTGCCAGCAGCTTTGGCGGGAGCTCCCACGAGCAGTACTTC

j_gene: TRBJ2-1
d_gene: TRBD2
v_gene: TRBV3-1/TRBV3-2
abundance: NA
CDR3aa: CASSHGTSGYNEQFF
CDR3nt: TGTGCCAGCAGCCACGGGACTAGCGGTTACAATGAGCAGTTCTTC

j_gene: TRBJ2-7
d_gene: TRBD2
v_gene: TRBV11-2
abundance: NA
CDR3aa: CASSNLAGSEDEQYF
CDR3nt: TGTGCCAGCAGTAATTTAGCGGGAAGCGAGGACGAGCAGTACTTC

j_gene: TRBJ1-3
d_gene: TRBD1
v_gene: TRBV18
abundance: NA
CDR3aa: CASSPRTGQNTIYF
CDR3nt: TGTGCCAGCTCACCGCGGACAGGGCAAAACACCATATATTTT

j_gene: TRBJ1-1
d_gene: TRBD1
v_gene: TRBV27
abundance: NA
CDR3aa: CASSSLSGQGDTEAFF
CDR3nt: TGTGCCAGCAGTTCCCTATCGGGACAGGGTGACACTGAAGCTTTCTTT

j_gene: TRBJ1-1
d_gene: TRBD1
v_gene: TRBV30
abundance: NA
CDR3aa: CAWTVGPGQGLNTEAFF
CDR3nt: TGTGCCTGGACCGTAGGCCCCGGACAGGGGTTGAACACTGAAGCTTTCTTT

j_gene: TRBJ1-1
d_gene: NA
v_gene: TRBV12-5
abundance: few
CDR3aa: CATGVGTEAFF
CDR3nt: TGTGCGACGGGGGTCGGCACTGAAGCTTTCTTT

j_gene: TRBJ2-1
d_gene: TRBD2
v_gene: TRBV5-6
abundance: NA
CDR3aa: CASSRRTSGSYNEQFF
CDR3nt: TGTGCCAGCAGCAGGAGGACTAGCGGGAGCTACAATGAGCAGTTCTTC

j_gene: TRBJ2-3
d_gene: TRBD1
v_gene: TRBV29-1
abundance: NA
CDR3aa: CSAGGQGGPDTQYF
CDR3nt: TGCAGCGCCGGGGGACAGGGGGGCCCAGATACGCAGTATTTT